These 11 T cell receptor beta chains came from one sample sequenced in a study of blood T cell repertoires in COVID-19. Profiling relied on immunoSEQ multiplex PCR, and the TCRdb table lists in-frame clones only, not all of them. The sample carries about 320,000 clones, around 86% recorded once. Sequencing was performed on PBMCs or T cells enriched from blood (not recorded which). The origin of the receptors is a woman aged 18 to 35 who had recovered from COVID-19.

This chain links TRBV28 with TRBJ2-7; perhaps TRBD1 as D (6 bases). Per germline, CDR1 MDHEN and CDR2 SYDVKM. V lost 6 bases, J lost 2 bases, and 14 bases lay in between. The CDR3 has 14 residues. The CDR3: CASRSGQLTYEQYF. As DNA, the CDR3 is TGTGCCAGCAGGTCGGGACAACTAACCTACGAGCAGTACTTC.

The chain has TRBV18 and TRBJ1-2, with TRBD1 as a possible D gene (6 bases). The germline V gene encodes CDR1 KGHSH and CDR2 LQKENI. Between the trimmed V and J ends, which lost 2 bases and 8 bases, there was a span of 24 bases. This CDR3 contains 17 residues. The CDR3 is CASSPRSKNPQGAGYTF. The CDR3, as DNA: TGTGCCAGCTCACCAAGGTCCAAAAACCCACAGGGCGCGGGCTACACCTTC.

The chain is built from TRBV19 and TRBJ2-5; no firm D call. CDR1 and CDR2 from the germline V gene are LNHDA and SQIVND (reference sequence). The CDR3 is made up of 18 amino acids. Trimming stripped 1 base from V and 2 bases from J, with 20 bases between. DNA of the CDR3: TGTGCCAGTAGTATAGTGGGCGTCGGCCACATGCTTCAAGAGACCCAGTACTTC. Translation gives CASSIVGVGHMLQETQYF.

The V and J genes are TRBV5-1 and TRBJ1-1; 8 nucleotides align to TRBD1. J was trimmed by 4 bases and V by 4 bases; bases with no gene match: 9. Germline V CDR1 and CDR2: SGHRS, YFSETQ. This CDR3 spans 15 amino acids. CDR3 nucleotide sequence: TGCGCCAGCAGCCCGCTCAGGGGGCTGGGCACTGAAGCTTTCTTT. The encoded protein is CASSPLRGLGTEAFF. Combining the CDR3 with reference TRBV5-1 and TRBJ1-1 gives the whole variable domain KAGVTQTPRYLIKTRGQQVTLSCSPISGHRSVSWYQQTPGQGLQFLFEYFSETQRNKGNFPGRFSGRQFSNSRSEMNVSTLELGDSALYLCASSPLRGLGTEAFFGQGTRLTVV.

V is TRBV27 and J is TRBJ2-2; D is unclear. CDR1 MNHEY and CDR2 SMNVEV come from the germline V gene (reference sequence). The CDR3 has 11 amino acids. V lost 6 bases and J 7 bases, leaving 6 bases between the germline ends. As DNA, the CDR3 is TGTGCCAGCAGACATCTCGGGGAGCTGTTTTTT. It translates to CASRHLGELFF.

The rearrangement links TRBV11-3 to TRBJ1-1, with D tentatively TRBD1 (6 bases). The CDR3 is 13 residues long. V was pared by 1 base and J by 5 bases, with 8 bases between. The V gene's germline CDR1 is SGHNT and CDR2 YENEEA. CDR3 DNA: TGTGCCAGCAGCTTAGTTCAGGGGACTGAAGCTTTCTTT. Its protein is CASSLVQGTEAFF.

The rearrangement links TRBV4-1 to TRBJ1-5; tentative D call: TRBD1 (6 bases). Trimming took off 2 bases at V and 7 bases at J, with 15 bases between the two ends. Per the germline V gene, CDR1 is MGHRA and CDR2 is YSYEKL. There are 15 residues in the CDR3. The CDR3 loop reads CASSQSSRGHQPQHF. The CDR3 nucleotides are TGCGCCAGCAGCCAAAGTTCCCGGGGACACCAGCCCCAGCATTTT.

This clone was seen once. The V gene is TRBV18, the J gene TRBJ1-5; TRBD1 aligns across 8 bases. The CDR3 consists of 15 residues. V was pared by 5 bases and J by 4 bases, with 7 bases of the junction left unmatched. CDR1 and CDR2 from the germline V gene are KGHSH and LQKENI. DNA for the CDR3: TGTGCCAGCTCAACCACCGGGACAGGAAATCAGCCCCAGCATTTT. Translation gives CASSTTGTGNQPQHF.

This chain uses TRBV28 with TRBJ2-7; 7 bases align to TRBD1. The V segment lost 5 bases and the J segment 7 bases; nucleotides outside the gene matches: 20. The germline CDR1 and CDR2 sequences are MDHEN and SYDVKM. The CDR3 spans 17 residues. The CDR3 bases are TGTGCCAGCAGTACAAGAGGGGACAGCCTCCTTCTTTTGGAGCAGTACTTC. This gives the protein CASSTRGDSLLLLEQYF.

This clone was counted between two and nine times. The chain links TRBV5-1 to TRBJ2-7; D perhaps matches TRBD1 (6 bases). With 2 bases removed from V and 0 bases from J, the gap between germline ends came to 12 bases. This CDR3 is 15 amino acids long. Germline assignment: CDR1 SGHRS and CDR2 YFSETQ. The CDR3 spells CASSLRRDNSYEQYF. CDR3 nucleotides: TGCGCCAGCAGCTTACGCCGGGACAACTCCTACGAGCAGTACTTC. The full variable domain, rest sourced from reference TRBV5-1 and TRBJ2-7, is KAGVTQTPRYLIKTRGQQVTLSCSPISGHRSVSWYQQTPGQGLQFLFEYFSETQRNKGNFPGRFSGRQFSNSRSEMNVSTLELGDSALYLCASSLRRDNSYEQYFGPGTRLTVT.

The gene calls are TRBV7-9 and TRBJ2-7, with D uncertain. The CDR3 spans 12 residues. Germline CDR1 SEHNR, CDR2 FQNEAQ (reference sequence). Trimming stripped 2 bases from V and 6 bases from J, with 8 bases between. This chain's CDR3 is CASSLYSLEQYF. CDR3 DNA: TGTGCCAGCAGCTTATACTCCCTCGAGCAGTACTTC.